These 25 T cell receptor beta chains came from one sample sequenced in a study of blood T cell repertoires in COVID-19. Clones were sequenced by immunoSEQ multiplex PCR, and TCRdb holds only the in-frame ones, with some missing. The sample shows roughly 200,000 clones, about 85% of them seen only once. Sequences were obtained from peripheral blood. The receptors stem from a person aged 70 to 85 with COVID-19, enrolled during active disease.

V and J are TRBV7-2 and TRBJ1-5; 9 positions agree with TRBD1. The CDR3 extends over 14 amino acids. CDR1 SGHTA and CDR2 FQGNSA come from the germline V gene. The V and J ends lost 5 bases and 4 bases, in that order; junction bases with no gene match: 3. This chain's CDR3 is CASSADRGNQPQHF. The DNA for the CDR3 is TGTGCCAGCAGCGCTGACAGGGGGAATCAGCCCCAGCATTTT.

The CDR3 spells CASSASVDAGGKPQHF. CDR3 bases: TGTGCCAGCAGCGCATCCGTAGATGCAGGGGGCAAGCCCCAGCATTTT. The chain uses TRBV9 and TRBJ1-5; 8 nucleotides match TRBD1. Trimming took 3 bases from V and 8 from J; bases not matched to a gene: 13. The CDR3 contains 16 residues. Germline-derived CDR1 and CDR2 are SGDLS and YYNGEE.

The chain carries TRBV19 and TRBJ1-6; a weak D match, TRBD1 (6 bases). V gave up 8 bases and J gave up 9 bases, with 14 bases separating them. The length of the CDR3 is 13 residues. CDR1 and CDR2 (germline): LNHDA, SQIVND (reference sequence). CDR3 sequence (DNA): TGTGCCAGTGGCACAGGGCCGGGTTCACCCCTCCACTTT. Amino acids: CASGTGPGSPLHF. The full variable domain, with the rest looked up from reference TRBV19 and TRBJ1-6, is DGGITQSPKYLFRKEGQNVTLSCEQNLNHDAMYWYRQDPGQGLRLIYYSQIVNDFQKGDIAEGYSVSREKKESFPLTVTSAQKNPTAFYLCASGTGPGSPLHFGNGTRLTVT.

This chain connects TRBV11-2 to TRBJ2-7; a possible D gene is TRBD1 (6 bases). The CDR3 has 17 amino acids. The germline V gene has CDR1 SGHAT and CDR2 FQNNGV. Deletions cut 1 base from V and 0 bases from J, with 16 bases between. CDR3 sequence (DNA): TGTGCCAGCAGCTTAGGAGGGCAGGGGTTGATCTCCTACGAGCAGTACTTC. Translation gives CASSLGGQGLISYEQYF.

The CDR3 nucleotides read TGTGCCTGGGACGGGGGATGGAGCGGGAAGACCCAGTACTTC. Protein product: CAWDGGWSGKTQYF. V usage is TRBV30 and J usage is TRBJ2-5; 7 nucleotides match TRBD2. CDR3 size: 14 residues. Germline V gives CDR1 GTSNPN, CDR2 SVGIG (reference sequence). Unmatched junction bases numbered 12, after V lost 5 bases and J lost 6 bases. Full variable domain (rest looked up from reference TRBV30 and TRBJ2-5): SQTIHQWPATLVQPVGSPLSLECTVEGTSNPNLYWYRQAAGRGLQLLFYSVGIGQISSEVPQNLSASRPQDRQFILSSKKLLLSDSGFYLCAWDGGWSGKTQYFGPGTRLLVL.

Here the CDR3 DNA reads TGCGCCAGCAGCAAGACTAGCGGGGATAATACGCAGTATTTT. Translation gives CASSKTSGDNTQYF. The chain combines TRBV5-1 with TRBJ2-3, with 11 bases lining up with TRBD2. CDR1 is SGHRS, CDR2 YFSETQ, per germline. The trim removed 4 bases at V and 7 bases at J, leaving 5 bases unmatched. The CDR3 runs 14 residues.

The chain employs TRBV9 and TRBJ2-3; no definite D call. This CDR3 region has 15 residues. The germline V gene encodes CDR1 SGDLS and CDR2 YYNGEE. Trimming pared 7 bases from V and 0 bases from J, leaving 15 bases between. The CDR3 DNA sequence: TGTGCCAGCTCTCCAAGGCGGCAAAGCACAGATACGCAGTATTTT. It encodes CASSPRRQSTDTQYF.

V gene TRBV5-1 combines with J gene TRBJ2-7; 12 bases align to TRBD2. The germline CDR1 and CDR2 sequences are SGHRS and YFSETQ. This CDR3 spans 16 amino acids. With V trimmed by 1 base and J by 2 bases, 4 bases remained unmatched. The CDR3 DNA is TGCGCCAGCAGCTTGATGACTAGCGGGGGAACCTACGAGCAGTACTTC. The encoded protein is CASSLMTSGGTYEQYF.

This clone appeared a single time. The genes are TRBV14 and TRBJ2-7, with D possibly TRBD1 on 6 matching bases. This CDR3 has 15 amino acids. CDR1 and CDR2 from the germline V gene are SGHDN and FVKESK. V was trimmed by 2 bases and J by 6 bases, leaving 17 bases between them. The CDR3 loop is CASSQIASGVSEQYF. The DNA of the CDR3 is TGTGCCAGCAGCCAAATAGCATCAGGGGTCTCCGAGCAGTACTTC.

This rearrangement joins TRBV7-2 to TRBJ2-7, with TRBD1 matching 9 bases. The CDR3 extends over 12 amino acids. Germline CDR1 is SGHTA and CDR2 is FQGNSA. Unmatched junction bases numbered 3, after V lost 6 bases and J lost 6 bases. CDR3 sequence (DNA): TGTGCCAGCAGTTGGGACAGGGTCGAGCAGTACTTC. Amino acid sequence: CASSWDRVEQYF.

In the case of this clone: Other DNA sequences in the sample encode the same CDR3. CDR3 nucleotides: TGTGCCAGCAGGGTAGGGGGCCCCCGGTCCCGCTATAATTCACCCCTCCACTTT. Translation: CASRVGGPRSRYNSPLHF. The V and J genes are TRBV2 and TRBJ1-6; TRBD1 matches at 7 bases. The germline CDR1 and CDR2 sequences are SNHLY and FYNNEI. Losses at the gene ends were 6 bases for V and 3 bases for J; bases not matched to a gene: 14. CDR3 length: 18 amino acids. The full variable domain, its missing parts supplied by reference TRBV2 and TRBJ1-6, is EPEVTQTPSHQVTQMGQEVILRCVPISNHLYFYWYRQILGQKVEFLVSFYNNEISEKSEIFDDQFSVERPDGSNFTLKIRSTKLEDSAMYFCASRVGGPRSRYNSPLHFGNGTRLTVT.

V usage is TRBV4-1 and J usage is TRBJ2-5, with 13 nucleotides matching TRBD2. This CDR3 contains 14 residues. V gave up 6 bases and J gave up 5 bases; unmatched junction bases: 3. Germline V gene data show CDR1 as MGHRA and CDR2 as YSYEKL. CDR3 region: CASSKLAGGETQYF. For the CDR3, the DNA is TGCGCCAGCAGTAAACTAGCGGGGGGGGAGACCCAGTACTTC.

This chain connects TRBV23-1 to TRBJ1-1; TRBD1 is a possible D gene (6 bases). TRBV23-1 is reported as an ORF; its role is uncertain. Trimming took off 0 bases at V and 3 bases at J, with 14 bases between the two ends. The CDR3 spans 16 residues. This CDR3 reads CASSQSRDIGYTEAFF. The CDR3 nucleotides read TGCGCCAGCAGTCAATCTCGGGACATCGGGTACACTGAAGCTTTCTTT.

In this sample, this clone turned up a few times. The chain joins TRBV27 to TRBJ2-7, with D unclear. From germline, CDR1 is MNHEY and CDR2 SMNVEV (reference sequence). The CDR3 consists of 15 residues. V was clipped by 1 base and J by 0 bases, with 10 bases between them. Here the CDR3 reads CASSLYGRLSYEQYF. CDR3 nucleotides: TGTGCCAGCAGTTTATATGGGCGCCTCTCCTACGAGCAGTACTTC.

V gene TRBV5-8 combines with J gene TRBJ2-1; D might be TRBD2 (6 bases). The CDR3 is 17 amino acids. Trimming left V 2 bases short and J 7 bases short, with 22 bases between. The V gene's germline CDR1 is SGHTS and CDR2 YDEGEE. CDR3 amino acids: CASSLPAGTPKGNEQFF. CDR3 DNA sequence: TGTGCCAGCAGCTTACCAGCCGGGACTCCAAAAGGGAATGAGCAGTTCTTC.

Here the CDR3 reads CASSGGLTYEQYF. For the CDR3, the DNA is TGTGCCAGCAGCGGGGGACTTACCTACGAGCAGTACTTC. This chain connects TRBV5-8 to TRBJ2-7; the D gene is possibly TRBD2 (6 bases). Trimming pared 4 bases from V and 2 bases from J, leaving 10 bases between. This CDR3 is 13 amino acids long. Germline V gives CDR1 SGHTS, CDR2 YDEGEE.

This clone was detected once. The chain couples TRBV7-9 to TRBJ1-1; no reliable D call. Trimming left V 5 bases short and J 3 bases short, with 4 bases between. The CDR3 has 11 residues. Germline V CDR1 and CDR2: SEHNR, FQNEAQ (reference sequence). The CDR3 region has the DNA TGTGCCAGCAGCCCCTACACTGAAGCTTTCTTT. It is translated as CASSPYTEAFF.

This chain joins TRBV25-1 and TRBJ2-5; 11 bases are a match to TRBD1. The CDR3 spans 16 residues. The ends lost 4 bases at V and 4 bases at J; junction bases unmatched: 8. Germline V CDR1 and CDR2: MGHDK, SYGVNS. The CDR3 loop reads CASSVYRDRGIETQYF. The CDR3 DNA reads TGTGCCAGCAGTGTATACCGGGACAGGGGGATAGAGACCCAGTACTTC.

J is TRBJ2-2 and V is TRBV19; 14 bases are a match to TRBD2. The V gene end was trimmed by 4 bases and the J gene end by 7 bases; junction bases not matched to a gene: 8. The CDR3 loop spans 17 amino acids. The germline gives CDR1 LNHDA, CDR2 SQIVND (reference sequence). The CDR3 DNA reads TGTGCCAGTAGTAGGGGACTAGCGGGAGCTGGGGACGGGGAGCTGTTTTTT. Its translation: CASSRGLAGAGDGELFF.

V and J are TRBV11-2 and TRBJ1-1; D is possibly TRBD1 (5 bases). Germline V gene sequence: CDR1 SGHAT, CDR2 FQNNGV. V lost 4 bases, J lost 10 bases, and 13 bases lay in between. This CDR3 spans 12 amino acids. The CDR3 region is CASSSDTPGAFF. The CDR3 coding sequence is TGTGCCAGCAGCTCGGACACCCCGGGAGCTTTCTTT.

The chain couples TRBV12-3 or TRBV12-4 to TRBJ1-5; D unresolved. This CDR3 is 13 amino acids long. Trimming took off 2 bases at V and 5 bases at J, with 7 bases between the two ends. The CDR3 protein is CASSLREYQPQHF. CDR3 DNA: TGTGCCAGCAGTTTACGGGAATATCAGCCCCAGCATTTT.

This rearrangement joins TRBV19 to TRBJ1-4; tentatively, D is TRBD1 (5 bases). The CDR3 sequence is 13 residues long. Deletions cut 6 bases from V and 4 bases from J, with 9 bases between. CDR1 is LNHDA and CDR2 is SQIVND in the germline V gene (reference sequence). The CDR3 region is CASRTASNEKLFF. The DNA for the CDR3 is TGTGCCAGTAGGACAGCAAGTAATGAAAAACTGTTTTTT. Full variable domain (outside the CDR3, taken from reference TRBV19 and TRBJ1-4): DGGITQSPKYLFRKEGQNVTLSCEQNLNHDAMYWYRQDPGQGLRLIYYSQIVNDFQKGDIAEGYSVSREKKESFPLTVTSAQKNPTAFYLCASRTASNEKLFFGSGTQLSVL.

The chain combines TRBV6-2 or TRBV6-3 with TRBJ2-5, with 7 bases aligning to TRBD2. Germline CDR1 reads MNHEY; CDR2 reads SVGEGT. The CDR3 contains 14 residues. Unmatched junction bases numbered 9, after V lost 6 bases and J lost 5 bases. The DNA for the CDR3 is TGTGCCAGCAGCCGGGAGGAGGAAGGTGAGACCCAGTACTTC. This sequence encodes CASSREEEGETQYF.

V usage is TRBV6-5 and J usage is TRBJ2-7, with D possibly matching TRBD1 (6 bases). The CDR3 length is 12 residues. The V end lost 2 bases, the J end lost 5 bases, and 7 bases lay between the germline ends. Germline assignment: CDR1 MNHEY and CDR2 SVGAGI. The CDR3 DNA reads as TGTGCCAGCAGTTACGGGGGCCACGAGCAGTACTTC. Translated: CASSYGGHEQYF.

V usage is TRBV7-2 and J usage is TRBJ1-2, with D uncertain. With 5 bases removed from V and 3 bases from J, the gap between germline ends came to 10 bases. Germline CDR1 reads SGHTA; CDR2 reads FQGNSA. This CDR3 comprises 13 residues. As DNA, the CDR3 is TGTGCCAGCAGCCTACGGGGTTACTATGGCTACACCTTC. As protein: CASSLRGYYGYTF.